The rows below give T cell receptor beta chains drawn from one sample of a study of cytomegalovirus exposure and HLA in healthy donors. Clones were sequenced by immunoSEQ multiplex PCR, and TCRdb holds only the in-frame ones, with some missing. The table records about 200,000 clones, roughly 79% of them present only once. The sample consisted of PBMCs. All receptors derive from a man aged 25 to 40 in good health and CMV-seronegative. Each CDR3 is given with its conserved first and last residue. The D gene is left open where the match is weak. Size is omitted from some rows. Given values are once, few, many or a class for expanded clones.

clone_size d_call j_call v_call cdr3_aa cdr3_nt
. TRBD2 TRBJ2-1 TRBV7-9 CASRLAGYNEQFF TGTGCCAGCAGGCTAGCGGGCTACAATGAGCAGTTCTTC
. TRBD2 TRBJ2-7 TRBV19 CGSSGNSYEQYF TGTGGAAGCAGCGGGAACTCCTACGAGCAGTACTTC
few . TRBJ1-1 TRBV5-5 CASSLQGRETEAFF TGTGCCAGCAGCTTGCAGGGCCGAGAGACTGAAGCTTTCTTT
few TRBD2 TRBJ2-7 TRBV5-1 CASSFIIAGGGEQYF TGCGCCAGCAGCTTTATAATAGCGGGAGGAGGGGAGCAGTACTTC
. . TRBJ2-6 TRBV4-1 CASSQAGSGANVLTF TGCGCCAGCAGCCAAGCGGGGTCTGGGGCCAACGTCCTGACTTTC
. TRBD1 TRBJ1-5 TRBV7-9 CAGSSWSRGSNQPQHF TGTGCCGGCAGCTCATGGAGCAGGGGGTCCAATCAGCCCCAGCATTTT
. TRBD2 TRBJ2-2 TRBV11-3 CASSLGTSGSMNTGELFF TGTGCCAGCAGCTTAGGGACTAGCGGGTCTATGAACACCGGGGAGCTGTTTTTT
. . TRBJ2-5 TRBV10-1 CASSDSLLGGVNQETQYF TGCGCCAGCAGTGACTCCCTCTTAGGGGGAGTTAACCAAGAGACCCAGTACTTC
. . TRBJ1-4 TRBV28 CASSSPFREGTNEKLFF TGTGCCAGCAGTTCCCCGTTTAGGGAGGGAACTAATGAAAAACTGTTTTTT
. TRBD1 TRBJ2-7 TRBV18 CASSTGQAHSYEQYF TGTGCCAGCTCAACAGGACAGGCGCACTCCTACGAGCAGTACTTC
few . TRBJ1-5 TRBV6-1 CASSAAGPNNQPQHF TGTGCCAGCAGTGCTGCAGGGCCAAACAATCAGCCCCAGCATTTT
few TRBD1 TRBJ1-1 TRBV28 CASKVRGLYTEAFF TGTGCCAGCAAAGTCAGGGGGCTTTACACTGAAGCTTTCTTT
few . TRBJ2-1 TRBV5-1 CASSLVVQYNEQFF TGCGCCAGCAGCTTGGTCGTGCAGTACAATGAGCAGTTCTTC
. . TRBJ2-1 TRBV29-1 CSVAAGVDEQFF TGCAGCGTTGCGGCAGGGGTCGATGAGCAGTTCTTC
. . TRBJ2-5 TRBV2 CASKGTKARIYQETQYF TGTGCCAGCAAAGGTACCAAAGCTAGGATCTACCAGGAGACCCAGTACTTC
. . TRBJ2-1 TRBV10-3 CAIKGGGGANNEQFF TGTGCCATCAAGGGGGGAGGGGGGGCCAACAATGAGCAGTTCTTC
. . TRBJ2-2 TRBV2 CASSEGTMYIRPGELFF TGTGCCAGCAGTGAAGGGACAATGTACATACGTCCCGGGGAGCTGTTTTTT
. TRBD1 TRBJ1-1 TRBV19 CASRTGDENTEAFF TGTGCCAGTAGAACAGGGGACGAGAACACTGAAGCTTTCTTT
. TRBD2 TRBJ2-5 TRBV9 CASSVDGPWGGETQYF TGTGCCAGCAGCGTAGATGGTCCGTGGGGAGGGGAGACCCAGTACTTC
. TRBD1 TRBJ1-4 TRBV5-1 CASSLITGGPNEKLFF TGCGCCAGCAGCTTGATCACAGGGGGGCCTAATGAAAAACTGTTTTTT
. TRBD2 TRBJ2-1 TRBV19 CASRRPGLAGGEQFF TGTGCCAGTAGACGACCGGGACTAGCGGGAGGCGAGCAGTTCTTC
once . TRBJ2-1 TRBV9 CASSVSGLYNEQFF TGTGCCAGCAGCGTGAGCGGGCTTTACAATGAGCAGTTCTTC
. TRBD1 TRBJ2-5 TRBV19 CASSGIQGTETQYF TGTGCCAGTAGTGGGATACAGGGGACGGAGACCCAGTACTTC
. TRBD1 TRBJ2-7 TRBV7-3 CASSPKGADEQYF TGTGCCAGCAGCCCAAAGGGGGCGGACGAGCAGTACTTC
once . TRBJ1-1 TRBV27 CASRGAIGTEAFF TGTGCCAGCAGAGGGGCAATAGGCACTGAAGCTTTCTTT
. TRBD1 TRBJ1-2 TRBV5-1 CASSLDRVDGYTF TGCGCCAGCAGCCTGGACAGGGTTGATGGCTACACCTTC
. . TRBJ2-7 TRBV5-1 CASGDRNYEQYF TGCGCCAGCGGCGACAGAAACTACGAGCAGTACTTC
. TRBD2 TRBJ2-7 TRBV10-2 CASSETAGTSGSYEQYF TGCGCCAGCAGTGAAACCGCCGGGACTAGCGGGAGTTACGAGCAGTACTTC
. . TRBJ2-1 TRBV6-1 CASSPQTSYNEQFF TGTGCCAGCAGCCCGCAAACTAGTTACAATGAGCAGTTCTTC